What follows are 4 T cell receptor beta chains derived from one specimen sequenced in a study of blood T cell repertoires in COVID-19 (dated by TCRdb to 2018 to 2020). Library generation was performed with the immunoSEQ multiplex PCR assay. Imported from immuneACCESS, the table was reduced by TCRdb to in-frame sequences with V and J called. These copies leave out some clones; in studies compared against another copy, an unresolved V gene accounts for under half, and the cause of the remainder is not known. Within this sample are some 94,000 clones, with about 83% of them counted one time only. In total, the top ten clones hold 15% to 17% of the sample. Sequenced: peripheral blood. The origin of the receptors is a human donor in a cohort sampled during active COVID-19.

The chain combines TRBV9 with TRBJ2-3; 7 bases align to TRBD1. The V segment lost 3 bases and the J segment 0 bases; nucleotides outside the gene matches: 7. Germline V gives CDR1 SGDLS, CDR2 YYNGEE. The CDR3 contains 16 residues. The CDR3 sequence: CASSGRDSESTDTQYF. For the CDR3, the DNA is TGTGCCAGCAGCGGCCGGGACAGCGAAAGCACAGATACGCAGTATTTT.

The chain combines TRBV30 with TRBJ2-3; D is uncertain. Trimming pared 2 bases from V and 5 bases from J, leaving 8 bases between. CDR1 is GTSNPN and CDR2 is SVGIG in the germline V gene (reference sequence). This CDR3 is built from 12 residues. CDR3 loop: CAWSRLQDTQYF. The CDR3 DNA sequence: TGTGCCTGGAGTCGGTTGCAAGATACGCAGTATTTT.

The rearrangement joins TRBV3-1 (or the pseudogene TRBV3-2) to TRBJ1-2, with a weak D call TRBD1 (5 bases). Germline assignment: CDR1 LGHDT and CDR2 YNNKEL (reference sequence). V lost 3 bases and J 6 bases, leaving 8 bases between the germline ends. The CDR3 consists of 12 residues. The DNA of the CDR3 is TGTGCCAGCAGCCAGGACACACATGGCTACACCTTC. Protein: CASSQDTHGYTF.

V usage is TRBV5-1 and J usage is TRBJ2-2, with 9 bases aligning to TRBD1. The junction had 10 bases not matched to a gene; V was cut back by 4 bases and J by 6 bases. Germline V gene data show CDR1 as SGHRS and CDR2 as YFSETQ. The CDR3 is 16 amino acids. This chain's CDR3 is CASSREPTGGSGELFF. In DNA form, the CDR3 reads TGCGCCAGCAGCCGGGAACCGACAGGGGGTTCCGGGGAGCTGTTTTTT.